The clone carrying this T cell receptor (beta chain) was recorded a few times. What it recognizes is unknown. From germline, CDR1 is MNHEY and CDR2 SMNVEV (reference sequence). The CDR3 sequence is 14 residues long. V was clipped by 3 bases and J by 6 bases, with 13 bases between them. The entry originates in a study of identical twins. Findings and limits, study-wide: The presence of invariant MAIT and iNKT cells could partly confound analyses of zero-insertion sequences.

Addition of a universal primer site occurred through template switching, and cDNA carried unique molecular identifiers. TCRdb ran MiXCR on the 5' RACE reads and lists one entry per CDR3 protein. Here the sample spans fewer than 550,000 distinct CDR3 sequences, over 11% being singletons. All of the donors were Caucasians in good health. The same data also contributed to another study, on yellow fever vaccine responses in identical twins.

This chain uses TRBV27 with TRBJ2-3, with D uncertain. This clonotype was obtained from a woman younger than 35 in good health. Sequenced sample: CD4+ T cells sorted from blood. The CDR3 DNA is TGTGCCAGCAGTTTTCGACCATACGGGGATACGCAGTATTTT. Its translation: CASSFRPYGDTQYF.